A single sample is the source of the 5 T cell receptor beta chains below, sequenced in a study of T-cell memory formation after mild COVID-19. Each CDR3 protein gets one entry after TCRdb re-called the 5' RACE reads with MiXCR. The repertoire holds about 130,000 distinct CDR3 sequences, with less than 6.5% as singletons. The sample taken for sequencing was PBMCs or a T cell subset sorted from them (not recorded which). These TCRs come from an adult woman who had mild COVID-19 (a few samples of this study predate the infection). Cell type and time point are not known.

The CDR3 coding sequence is TGCGCCAGCAGCTCTGGATGGGGGTTGACTAACAATGAGCAGTTCTTC. Its protein is CASSSGWGLTNNEQFF. The rearrangement links TRBV5-1 to TRBJ2-1, with D perhaps being TRBD1 or TRBD2 (5 bases each). This CDR3 spans 16 amino acids. Germline loops: CDR1 SGHRS, CDR2 YFSETQ. V lost 3 bases and J lost 5, with 18 bases in between.

CDR3 protein: CASSYVSGRLAAYEQYF. In DNA form, the CDR3 reads TGTGCCAGCAGTTACGTGTCAGGCAGACTAGCGGCCTACGAGCAGTACTTC. This chain uses TRBV6-2 or TRBV6-3 with TRBJ2-7, with 9 bases matching TRBD2. CDR1 is MNHEY, CDR2 SVGEGT, per germline. V shed 2 bases, J shed 2 bases, and the junction held 10 bases outside the gene matches. CDR3 length: 17 amino acids.

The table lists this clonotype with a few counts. The CDR3 DNA reads TGTGCCATCAGTGATTTCCGGGGTGGTGGGGCGAACATTCAGTACTTC. Translated, it gives CAISDFRGGGANIQYF. V and J are TRBV10-3 and TRBJ2-4; either TRBD1 or TRBD2 may supply D (5 bases each). V lost 3 bases and J 7 bases, leaving 19 bases between the germline ends. The germline V gene has CDR1 ENHRY and CDR2 SYGVKD. The CDR3 is made up of 16 amino acids.

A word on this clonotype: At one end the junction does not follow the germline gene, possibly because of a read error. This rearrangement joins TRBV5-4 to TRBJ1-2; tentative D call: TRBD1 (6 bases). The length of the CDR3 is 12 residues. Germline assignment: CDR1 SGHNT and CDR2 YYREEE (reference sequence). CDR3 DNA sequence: TGTGCCAGCAGGTTGGACAGAAATGGCTACACCTTC. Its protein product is CASRLDRNGYTF.

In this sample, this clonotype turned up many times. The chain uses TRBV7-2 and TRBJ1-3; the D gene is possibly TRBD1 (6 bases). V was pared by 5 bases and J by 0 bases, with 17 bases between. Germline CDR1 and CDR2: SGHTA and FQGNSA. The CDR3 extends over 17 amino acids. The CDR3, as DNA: TGTGCCAGCAGCCGAGGGGACACCCCCTTCTCTGGAAACACCATATATTTT. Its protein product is CASSRGDTPFSGNTIYF.